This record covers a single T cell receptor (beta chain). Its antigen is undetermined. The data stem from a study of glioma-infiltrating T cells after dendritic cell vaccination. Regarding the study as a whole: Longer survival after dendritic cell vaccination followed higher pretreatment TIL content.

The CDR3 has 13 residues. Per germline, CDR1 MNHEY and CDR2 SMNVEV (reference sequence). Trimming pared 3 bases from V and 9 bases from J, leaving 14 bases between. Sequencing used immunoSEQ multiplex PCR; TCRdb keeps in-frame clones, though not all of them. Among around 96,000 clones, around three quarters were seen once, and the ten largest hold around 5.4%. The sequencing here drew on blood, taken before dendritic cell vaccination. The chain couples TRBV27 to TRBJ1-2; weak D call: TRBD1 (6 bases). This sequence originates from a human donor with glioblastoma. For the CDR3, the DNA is TGTGCCAGCAGTTTCGGGGGGCGCGGGAGCTACACCTTC. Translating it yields CASSFGGRGSYTF.